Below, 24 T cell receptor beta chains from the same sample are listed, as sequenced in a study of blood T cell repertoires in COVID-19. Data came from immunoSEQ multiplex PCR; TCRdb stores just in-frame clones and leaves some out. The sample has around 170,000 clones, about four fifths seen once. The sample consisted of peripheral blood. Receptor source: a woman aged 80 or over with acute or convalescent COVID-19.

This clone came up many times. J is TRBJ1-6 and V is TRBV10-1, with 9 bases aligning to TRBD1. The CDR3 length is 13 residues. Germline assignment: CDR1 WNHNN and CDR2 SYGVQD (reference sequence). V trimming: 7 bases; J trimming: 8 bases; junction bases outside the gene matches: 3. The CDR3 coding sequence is TGCGCCAGCAACCGGGACAGGGATTCACCCCTCCACTTT. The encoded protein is CASNRDRDSPLHF.

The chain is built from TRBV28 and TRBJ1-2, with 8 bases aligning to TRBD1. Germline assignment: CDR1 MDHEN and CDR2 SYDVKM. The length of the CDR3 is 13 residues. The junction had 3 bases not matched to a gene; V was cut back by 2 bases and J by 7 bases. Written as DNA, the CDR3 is TGTGCCAGCAGTTTAGGACAGGGAATTGGCTACACCTTC. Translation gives CASSLGQGIGYTF.

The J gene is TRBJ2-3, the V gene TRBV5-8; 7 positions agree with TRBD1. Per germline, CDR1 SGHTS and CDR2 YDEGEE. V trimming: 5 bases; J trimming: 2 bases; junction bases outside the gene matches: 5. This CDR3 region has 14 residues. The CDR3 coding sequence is TGTGCCAGCAGGCCGGGACAGCCCACAGATACGCAGTATTTT. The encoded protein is CASRPGQPTDTQYF.

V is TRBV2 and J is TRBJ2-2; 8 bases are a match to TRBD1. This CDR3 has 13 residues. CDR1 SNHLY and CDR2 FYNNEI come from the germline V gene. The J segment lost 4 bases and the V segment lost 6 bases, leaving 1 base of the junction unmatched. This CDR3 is CASSGQGTGELFF. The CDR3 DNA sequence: TGTGCCAGCAGCGGACAGGGCACCGGGGAGCTGTTTTTT.

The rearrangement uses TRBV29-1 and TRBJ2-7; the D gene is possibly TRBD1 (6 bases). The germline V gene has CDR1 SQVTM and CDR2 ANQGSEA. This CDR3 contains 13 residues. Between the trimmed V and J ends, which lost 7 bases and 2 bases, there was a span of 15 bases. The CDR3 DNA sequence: TGCAGCGCCAGCCCGACAGGAACCTACGAGCAGTACTTC. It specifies CSASPTGTYEQYF.

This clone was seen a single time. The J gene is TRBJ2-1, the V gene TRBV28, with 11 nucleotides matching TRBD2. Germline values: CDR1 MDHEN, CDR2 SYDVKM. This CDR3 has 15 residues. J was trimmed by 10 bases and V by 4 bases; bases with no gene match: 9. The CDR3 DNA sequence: TGTGCCAGCAGTTCGCCGGGACTAGCGGTAAAGGAGCAGTTCTTC. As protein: CASSSPGLAVKEQFF.

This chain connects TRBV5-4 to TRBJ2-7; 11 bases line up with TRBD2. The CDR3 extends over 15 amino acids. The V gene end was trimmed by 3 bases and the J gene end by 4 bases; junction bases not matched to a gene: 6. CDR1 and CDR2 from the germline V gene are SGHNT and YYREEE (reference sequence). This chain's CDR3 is CASSSRLAGKYEQYF. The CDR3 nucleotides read TGTGCCAGCAGCTCCCGACTAGCGGGAAAGTACGAGCAGTACTTC.

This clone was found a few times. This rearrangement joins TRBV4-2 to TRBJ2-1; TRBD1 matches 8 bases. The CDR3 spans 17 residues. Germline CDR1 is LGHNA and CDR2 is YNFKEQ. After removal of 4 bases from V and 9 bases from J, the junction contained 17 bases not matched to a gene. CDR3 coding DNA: TGTGCCAGCAGCCCGCTCGAAACAGGGGGACTTACAACTGAGCAGTTCTTC. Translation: CASSPLETGGLTTEQFF.

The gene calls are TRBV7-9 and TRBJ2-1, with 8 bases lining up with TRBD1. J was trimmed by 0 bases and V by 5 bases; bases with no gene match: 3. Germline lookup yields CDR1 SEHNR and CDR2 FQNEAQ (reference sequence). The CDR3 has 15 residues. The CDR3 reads CASSVTGDSYNEQFF. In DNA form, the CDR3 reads TGTGCCAGCAGCGTGACAGGGGACTCCTACAATGAGCAGTTCTTC.

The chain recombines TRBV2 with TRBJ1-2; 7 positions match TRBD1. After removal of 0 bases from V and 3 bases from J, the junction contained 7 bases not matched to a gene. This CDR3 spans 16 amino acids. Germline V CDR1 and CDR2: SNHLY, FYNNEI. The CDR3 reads CASSEAPWTGDYGYTF. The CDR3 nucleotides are TGTGCCAGCAGTGAAGCCCCGTGGACAGGTGACTATGGCTACACCTTC.

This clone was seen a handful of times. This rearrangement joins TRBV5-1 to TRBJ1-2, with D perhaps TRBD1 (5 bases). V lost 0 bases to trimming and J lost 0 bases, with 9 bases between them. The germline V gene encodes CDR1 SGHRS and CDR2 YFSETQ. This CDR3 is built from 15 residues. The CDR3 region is CASSLVPTANYGYTF. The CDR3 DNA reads TGCGCCAGCAGCTTGGTCCCGACAGCTAACTATGGCTACACCTTC. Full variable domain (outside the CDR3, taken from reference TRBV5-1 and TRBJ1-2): KAGVTQTPRYLIKTRGQQVTLSCSPISGHRSVSWYQQTPGQGLQFLFEYFSETQRNKGNFPGRFSGRQFSNSRSEMNVSTLELGDSALYLCASSLVPTANYGYTFGSGTRLTVV.

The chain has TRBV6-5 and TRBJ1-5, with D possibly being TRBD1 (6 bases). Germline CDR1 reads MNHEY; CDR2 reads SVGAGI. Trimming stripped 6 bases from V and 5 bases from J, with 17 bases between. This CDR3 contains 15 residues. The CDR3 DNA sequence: TGTGCCAGCAGCCCGGCCGGGGGGGGCCATCAGCCCCAGCATTTT. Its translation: CASSPAGGGHQPQHF.

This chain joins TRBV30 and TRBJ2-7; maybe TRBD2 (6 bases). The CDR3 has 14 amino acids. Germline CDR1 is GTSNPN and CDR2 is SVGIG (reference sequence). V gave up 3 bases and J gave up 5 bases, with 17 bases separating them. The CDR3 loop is CAWSPGLPSHEQYF. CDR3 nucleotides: TGTGCCTGGAGCCCGGGACTCCCTTCGCACGAGCAGTACTTC.

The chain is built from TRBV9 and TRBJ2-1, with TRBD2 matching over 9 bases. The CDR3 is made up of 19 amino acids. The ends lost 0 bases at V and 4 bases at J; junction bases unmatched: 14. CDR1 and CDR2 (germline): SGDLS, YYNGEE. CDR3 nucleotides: TGTGCCAGCAGCGTAGCCGTCGCGGGAGGGCTTTCGGCTTACAATGAGCAGTTCTTC. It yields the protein CASSVAVAGGLSAYNEQFF.

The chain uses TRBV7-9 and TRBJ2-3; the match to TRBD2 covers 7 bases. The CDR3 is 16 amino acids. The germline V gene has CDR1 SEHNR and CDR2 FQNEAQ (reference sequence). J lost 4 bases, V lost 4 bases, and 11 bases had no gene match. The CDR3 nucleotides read TGTGCCAGCAGCTCCCGTGGGGGGGTTCCCCCAGATACGCAGTATTTT. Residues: CASSSRGGVPPDTQYF.

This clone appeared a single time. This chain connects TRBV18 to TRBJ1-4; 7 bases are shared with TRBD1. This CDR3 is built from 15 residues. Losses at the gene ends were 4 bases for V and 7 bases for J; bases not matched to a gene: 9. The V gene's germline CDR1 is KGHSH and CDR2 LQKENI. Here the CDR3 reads CASSQSGGLGEKLFF. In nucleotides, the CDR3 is TGTGCCAGCTCACAATCAGGGGGACTTGGTGAAAAACTGTTTTTT.

The CDR3 sequence: CASSLTGTGDFYEQYF. CDR3 nucleotides: TGTGCCAGCAGCTTGACCGGGACAGGGGATTTCTACGAGCAGTACTTC. The chain links TRBV5-5 to TRBJ2-7, with 10 nucleotides matching TRBD1. V gave up 1 base and J gave up 3 bases; unmatched junction bases: 7. Germline CDR1 and CDR2: SGHKS and YYEKEE (reference sequence). The CDR3 sequence is 16 residues long.

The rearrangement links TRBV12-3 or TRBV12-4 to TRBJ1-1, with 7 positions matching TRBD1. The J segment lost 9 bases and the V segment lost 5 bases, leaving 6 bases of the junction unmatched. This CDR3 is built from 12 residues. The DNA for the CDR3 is TGTGCCAGCAGTCTACAGGGGACGAAAGCTTTCTTT. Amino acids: CASSLQGTKAFF.

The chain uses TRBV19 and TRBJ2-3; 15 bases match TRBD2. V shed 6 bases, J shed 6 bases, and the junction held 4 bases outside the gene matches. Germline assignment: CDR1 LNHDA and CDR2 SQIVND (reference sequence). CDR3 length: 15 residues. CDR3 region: CASRGTSGGKDTQYF. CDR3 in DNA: TGTGCCAGTAGAGGGACTAGCGGGGGGAAGGATACGCAGTATTTT.

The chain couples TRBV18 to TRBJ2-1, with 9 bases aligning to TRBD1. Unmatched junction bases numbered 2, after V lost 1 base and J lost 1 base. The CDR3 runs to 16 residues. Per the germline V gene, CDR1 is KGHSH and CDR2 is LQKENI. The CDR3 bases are TGTGCCAGCTCACCACGGACAGGGGTATCCTACAATGAGCAGTTCTTC. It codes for CASSPRTGVSYNEQFF.

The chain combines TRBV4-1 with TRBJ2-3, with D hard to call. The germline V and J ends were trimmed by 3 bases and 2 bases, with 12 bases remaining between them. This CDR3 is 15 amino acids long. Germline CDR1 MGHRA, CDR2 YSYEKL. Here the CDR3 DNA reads TGCGCCAGCAGCCATGTCGTCGCGGCCACAGATACGCAGTATTTT. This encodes CASSHVVAATDTQYF.

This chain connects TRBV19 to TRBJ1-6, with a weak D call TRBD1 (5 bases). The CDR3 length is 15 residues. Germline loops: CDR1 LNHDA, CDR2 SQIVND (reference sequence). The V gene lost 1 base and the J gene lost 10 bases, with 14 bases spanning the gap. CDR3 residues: CASSIAQEFASPLHF. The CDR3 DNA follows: TGTGCCAGTAGTATAGCACAGGAGTTTGCATCACCCCTCCACTTT.

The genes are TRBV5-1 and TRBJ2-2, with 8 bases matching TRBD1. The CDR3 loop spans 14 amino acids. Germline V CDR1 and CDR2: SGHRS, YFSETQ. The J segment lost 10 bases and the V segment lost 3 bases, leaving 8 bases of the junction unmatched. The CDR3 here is CASSWGTGSAELFF. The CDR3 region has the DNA TGCGCCAGCAGCTGGGGGACAGGCTCGGCGGAGCTGTTTTTT.

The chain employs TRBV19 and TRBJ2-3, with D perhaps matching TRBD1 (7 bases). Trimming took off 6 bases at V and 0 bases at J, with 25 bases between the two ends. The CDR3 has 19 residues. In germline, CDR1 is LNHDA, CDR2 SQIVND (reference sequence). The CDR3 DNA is TGTGCCAGTAGCCCGAAAGGCGCAGGAGGGGGCAGAAGCACAGATACGCAGTATTTT. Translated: CASSPKGAGGGRSTDTQYF.